This T cell receptor beta chain was documented in a study of CD8+ T cells in alopecia areata. Study-level findings and limits: Patients displayed less clarity in TCR sharing than mice, a finding possibly related to HLA. Tofacitinib significantly brought down scalp clonality and expanded CD8+ clones among top 100.

Documented treatment: oral pan-JAK inhibitor, 5-10 mg twice daily. Germline V CDR1 and CDR2: KGHSH, LQKENI. Deletions cut 4 bases from V and 1 base from J, with 14 bases between. The CDR3 is made up of 16 amino acids. cDNA prepared by RNA extraction and subsequent reverse transcription served as the template for sequencing. Sequenced by immunoSEQ multiplex PCR; TCRdb stores in-frame clones only, minus some. The data hold some 120,000 clones, with over 60% observed a single time. As to this clone: Its specificity is unknown.

This clonotype originated in a human donor with alopecia areata. V usage is TRBV18 and J usage is TRBJ1-5; no clear D gene. The sample in question was CD4+ T cells sorted from blood, obtained at week 4, from a patient treated with tofacitinib. CDR3 protein: CASSLQRETSNQPQHF. DNA of the CDR3: TGTGCCAGCTCACTACAGAGGGAGACGAGCAATCAGCCCCAGCATTTT.